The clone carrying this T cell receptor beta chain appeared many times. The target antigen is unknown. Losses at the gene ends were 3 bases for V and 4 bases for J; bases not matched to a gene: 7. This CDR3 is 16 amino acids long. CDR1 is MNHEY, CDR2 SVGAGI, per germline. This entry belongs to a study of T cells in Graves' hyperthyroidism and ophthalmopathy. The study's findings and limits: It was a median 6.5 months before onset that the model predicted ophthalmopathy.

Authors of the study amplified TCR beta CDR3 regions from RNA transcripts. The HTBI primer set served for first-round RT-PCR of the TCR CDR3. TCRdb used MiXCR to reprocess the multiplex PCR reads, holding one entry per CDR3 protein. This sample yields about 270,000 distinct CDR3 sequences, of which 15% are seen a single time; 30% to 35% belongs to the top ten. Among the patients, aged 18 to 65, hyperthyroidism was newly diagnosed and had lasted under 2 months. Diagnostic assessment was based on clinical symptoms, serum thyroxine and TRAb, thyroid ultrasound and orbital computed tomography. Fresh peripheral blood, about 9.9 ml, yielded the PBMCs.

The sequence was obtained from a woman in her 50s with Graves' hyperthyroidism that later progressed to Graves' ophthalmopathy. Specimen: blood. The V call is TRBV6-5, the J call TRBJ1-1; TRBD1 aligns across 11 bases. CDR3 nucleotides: TGTGCCAGCAGTTATACCACCGGGACAGGGGGCACTGAAGCTTTCTTT. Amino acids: CASSYTTGTGGTEAFF.